Listed below are T cell receptor beta chains from one sample, sequenced in a study of cytomegalovirus exposure and HLA in healthy donors. The assay was immunoSEQ multiplex PCR, and TCRdb's table has in-frame clones only and misses some. Its table lists around 140,000 clones. Sample: PBMCs. All receptors derive from a woman between 40 and 55 years old in good health and CMV-seropositive. Both conserved end residues are part of each CDR3. A D gene is named only where the DNA matches it firmly.

>.|TRBV5-6|TRBJ2-7
CASSYTGLPYEQYF
TGTGCCAGCAGTTACACCGGACTCCCCTACGAGCAGTACTTC
>.|TRBV30|TRBJ1-5
CASRQGPDQPQHF
TGTGCCTCCCGCCAGGGGCCGGATCAGCCCCAGCATTTT
>TRBD1|TRBV7-6|TRBJ1-1
CASSFDRGQRTEAFF
TGTGCCAGCAGCTTTGACAGGGGGCAGCGCACTGAAGCTTTCTTT
>TRBD2|TRBV7-3|TRBJ2-1
CASSLGASGLDEQFF
TGTGCCAGCAGCCTAGGGGCTAGCGGGTTAGATGAGCAGTTCTTC
>.|TRBV7-9|TRBJ1-2
CASSPETQAYGYTF
TGTGCCAGCAGCCCCGAGACACAAGCCTATGGCTACACCTTC
>.|TRBV5-4|TRBJ2-3
CASSLAASSTDTQYF
TGTGCCAGCAGCTTGGCAGCGTCAAGCACAGATACGCAGTATTTT
>.|TRBV7-9|TRBJ1-5
CASSLDSRNQPQHF
TGTGCCAGCAGCTTAGACAGCCGAAATCAGCCCCAGCATTTT
>.|TRBV19|TRBJ2-2
CASSFSENTGELFF
TGTGCCAGTAGTTTTTCAGAGAACACCGGGGAGCTGTTTTTT
>TRBD1|TRBV30|TRBJ1-5
CAWSGQGWNQPQHF
TGTGCCTGGAGTGGACAGGGCTGGAATCAGCCCCAGCATTTT
>TRBD1|TRBV5-1|TRBJ1-4
CASSRDRGDEKLFF
TGCGCCAGCAGCCGGGACAGGGGAGATGAAAAACTGTTTTTT
>TRBD1|TRBV19|TRBJ1-2
CASRRDRGYGYTF
TGTGCCAGTAGGCGGGACAGGGGCTATGGCTACACCTTC
>TRBD1|TRBV10-3|TRBJ1-3
CASYQGDSGNTIYF
TGTGCCAGCTACCAGGGGGACTCTGGAAACACCATATATTTT
>TRBD2|TRBV19|TRBJ2-7
CASSIGAGGPEEQYF
TGTGCCAGTAGTATAGGAGCGGGAGGGCCGGAAGAGCAGTACTTC
>TRBD2|TRBV11-3|TRBJ2-2
CASSLTSAWSGELFF
TGTGCCAGCAGCTTAACTAGCGCGTGGTCAGGGGAGCTGTTTTTT
>TRBD2|TRBV9|TRBJ2-1
CASSVAWREHNEQFF
TGTGCCAGCAGCGTAGCTTGGCGGGAGCACAATGAGCAGTTCTTC
>.|TRBV29-1|TRBJ1-2
CSGGDILNGYTF
TGCAGCGGAGGGGACATCCTCAATGGCTACACCTTC
>.|TRBV5-1|TRBJ2-7
CASSLQGSSYEQYF
TGCGCCAGCAGCTTACAGGGCAGCTCCTACGAGCAGTACTTC
>.|TRBV6-6|TRBJ2-1
CASSSGPSSYNEQFF
TGTGCCAGCAGTTCAGGTCCCAGCTCCTACAATGAGCAGTTCTTC
>TRBD2|TRBV19|TRBJ2-5
CASGPGLAGDAPGAQYF
TGTGCCAGTGGTCCGGGACTAGCGGGAGATGCCCCCGGGGCCCAGTACTTC
>TRBD2|TRBV18|TRBJ2-3
CASSPKLAGGYEKQYF
TGTGCCAGCTCACCAAAACTAGCGGGAGGGTACGAGAAGCAGTATTTT
>.|TRBV2|TRBJ2-5
CASSEWRPQETQYF
TGTGCCAGCAGTGAATGGCGGCCTCAAGAGACCCAGTACTTC
>.|TRBV27|TRBJ2-7
CASSLEQSSYEQYF
TGTGCCAGCAGCTTGGAACAGTCATCCTACGAGCAGTACTTC
>TRBD2|TRBV5-4|TRBJ2-1
CASRDSGRAYNEQFF
TGTGCCAGCAGGGATAGCGGGAGGGCCTACAATGAGCAGTTCTTC
>.|TRBV18|TRBJ2-2
CASSPTQTNTGELFF
TGTGCCAGCTCACCAACACAGACGAACACCGGGGAGCTGTTTTTT
>.|TRBV2|TRBJ2-7
CASSEFGAGTYEQYF
TGTGCCAGCAGCGAATTCGGAGCGGGCACCTACGAGCAGTACTTC
>TRBD1|TRBV27|TRBJ2-7
CASSLVGQNYEQYF
TGTGCCAGCAGTTTGGTGGGACAGAACTACGAGCAGTACTTC
>.|TRBV7-6|TRBJ1-1
CASSATGRHTEAFF
TGTGCCAGCAGCGCCACAGGGAGACACACTGAAGCTTTCTTT
>TRBD2|TRBV30|TRBJ2-7
CAWSVGLAVNEQYF
TGTGCCTGGAGTGTGGGACTAGCCGTCAATGAGCAGTACTTC
>TRBD1|TRBV2|TRBJ2-5
CASSVDRGHQETQYF
TGTGCCAGCAGTGTAGACAGGGGGCACCAAGAGACCCAGTACTTC
>.|TRBV5-1|TRBJ2-1
CASSPGPSSGEQFF
TGCGCCAGCAGCCCCGGGCCTAGCTCAGGTGAGCAGTTCTTC
>.|TRBV28|TRBJ1-5
CASSVRGSNQPQHF
TGTGCCAGCAGTGTGCGGGGGAGCAATCAGCCCCAGCATTTT
>TRBD1|TRBV6-5|TRBJ2-7
CASSPRTGGASEQYF
TGTGCCAGCAGTCCAAGGACAGGGGGAGCCTCCGAGCAGTACTTC
>TRBD2|TRBV29-1|TRBJ2-3
CSHGGSGRSDTQYF
TGCAGCCATGGAGGTAGCGGGAGATCAGATACGCAGTATTTT
>.|TRBV11-2|TRBJ2-1
CASTNPGTANEQFF
TGTGCCAGCACTAATCCCGGGACTGCCAATGAGCAGTTCTTC
>TRBD1|TRBV7-8|TRBJ2-7
CASSLVPGQGYEQYF
TGTGCCAGCAGCTTAGTACCGGGACAGGGGTACGAGCAGTACTTC
>.|TRBV5-1|TRBJ2-2
CASKVVRGGTGELFF
TGCGCCAGCAAGGTAGTTAGGGGAGGCACCGGGGAGCTGTTTTTT
>TRBD1|TRBV5-6|TRBJ2-7
CASSFGTGGREQYF
TGTGCCAGCAGCTTCGGGACAGGGGGCCGGGAGCAGTACTTC
>.|TRBV7-3|TRBJ2-7
CASSPGLENYEQYF
TGTGCCAGCAGCCCAGGGTTGGAGAACTACGAGCAGTACTTC
>.|TRBV6-5|TRBJ1-2
CASSLLGGDGYTF
TGTGCCAGCAGCCTGCTAGGGGGAGATGGCTACACCTTC
>.|TRBV5-8|TRBJ1-4
CASSLAGVEEKLFF
TGTGCCAGCAGCTTGGCGGGGGTGGAGGAAAAACTGTTTTTT
>TRBD1|TRBV19|TRBJ2-7
CASSHPGQGSSYEQYF
TGTGCCAGTAGCCATCCGGGACAGGGGTCCTCCTACGAGCAGTACTTC
>.|TRBV14|TRBJ1-1
CASSPDFRNTEAFF
TGTGCCAGCAGCCCAGACTTCAGGAACACTGAAGCTTTCTTT
>.|TRBV5-5|TRBJ2-7
CASTNQGGVSYEQYF
TGTGCCAGCACAAACCAGGGAGGAGTATCCTACGAGCAGTACTTC